This entry is about one T cell receptor beta chain. Its antigen is not known. The data originate from a study of T cells in Graves' hyperthyroidism and ophthalmopathy. Study at large: Staff took peripheral blood when the initial diagnosis was made, before any treatment began. Study-wide findings and caveats: Stable hyperthyroidism and ophthalmopathy were separated using 13 V-J signatures.

The investigators amplified TCR beta CDR3 regions from RNA transcripts. The HTBI primer set served for first-round RT-PCR of the TCR CDR3. In TCRdb, the multiplex PCR reads were re-called with MiXCR into one record per CDR3 protein. Counted here are hundreds of thousands of distinct CDR3 sequences, about a sixth occurring once; the ten biggest clones make up around 57%. Lactation, pregnancy, other autoimmune disease or uncontrolled infection led to exclusion of patients. Diagnosing involved the use of clinical symptoms, serum thyroxine and TRAb, thyroid ultrasound and orbital computed tomography. V was clipped by 4 bases and J by 9 bases; unmatched bases: 8. CDR3 length: 13 amino acids. The germline V gene encodes CDR1 SGDLS and CDR2 YYNGEE.

Sequences were obtained from blood. This chain links TRBV9 with TRBJ2-3; 7 bases are shared with TRBD2. This TCR was recovered from a woman aged 55 to 70 with Graves' ophthalmopathy. CDR3 residues: CASSPDGRSTQYF. The CDR3 DNA reads as TGTGCCAGCAGCCCCGACGGGAGGAGCACGCAGTATTTT.